The 9 T cell receptor beta chains in this list originate from one sample, sequenced in a study of blood T cell repertoires in COVID-19. Measured with immunoSEQ multiplex PCR; TCRdb has only the in-frame clones, and not every one. Among roughly 390,000 clones listed, around 87% were seen once. Sample: peripheral blood. The receptor set was obtained from a woman in her twenties or thirties with COVID-19, enrolled during active disease.

V gene TRBV19 combines with J gene TRBJ2-1; TRBD2 matches at 9 bases. The V gene end was trimmed by 8 bases and the J gene end by 4 bases; junction bases not matched to a gene: 3. The CDR3 totals 13 residues. Germline loops: CDR1 LNHDA, CDR2 SQIVND (reference sequence). The CDR3 protein is CASVAGGYNEQFF. The CDR3 nucleotides are TGTGCCAGTGTGGCGGGGGGGTACAATGAGCAGTTCTTC.

The chain recombines TRBV4-1 with TRBJ1-5; 7 bases agree with TRBD1. Germline V gene lookup returns CDR1 MGHRA and CDR2 YSYEKL. The CDR3 length is 17 residues. The V and J ends lost 1 base and 2 bases, in that order; junction bases with no gene match: 8. The CDR3 nucleotides read TGCGCCAGCAGCCAAGGGAGACAGGGCCGGCGCAATCAGCCCCAGCATTTT. Residues: CASSQGRQGRRNQPQHF.

On this clone: The germline gene is not matched at one end of the junction; a read error may be the cause. V gene TRBV28 combines with J gene TRBJ2-7, with a possible D match to TRBD2 (6 bases). The CDR3 is made up of 14 amino acids. Germline loops: CDR1 MDHEN, CDR2 SYDVKM. The CDR3 loop is CVSTPGTDYVGQYF. In nucleotides, the CDR3 is TGTGTCAGCACCCCCGGGACGGACTACGTCGGGCAGTACTTC.

The chain has TRBV6-2 or TRBV6-3 and TRBJ2-1; weak D call: TRBD2 (6 bases). The CDR3 contains 17 residues. CDR1 MNHEY and CDR2 SVGEGT come from the germline V gene. Trimming took off 1 base at V and 4 bases at J, with 17 bases between the two ends. This chain's CDR3 is CASSYFGTFTPYNEQFF. Here the CDR3 DNA reads TGTGCCAGCAGTTACTTTGGGACTTTTACACCATACAATGAGCAGTTCTTC.

This chain connects TRBV2 to TRBJ1-4; weak D call: TRBD1 (6 bases). The CDR3 loop spans 15 amino acids. CDR1 and CDR2 from the germline V gene are SNHLY and FYNNEI. Trimming took off 5 bases at V and 0 bases at J, with 10 bases between the two ends. The CDR3 coding sequence is TGTGCCAGCAGTTGGTCAGGGGCAACTAATGAAAAACTGTTTTTT. Protein sequence: CASSWSGATNEKLFF.

The chain combines TRBV28 with TRBJ2-7, with 7 bases that match TRBD2. With 8 bases clipped from V and 0 bases from J, the junction kept 7 bases outside the gene matches. The CDR3 length is 14 residues. Germline CDR1 and CDR2: MDHEN and SYDVKM. The CDR3 loop reads CASCRGGSSYEQYF. The CDR3, as DNA: TGTGCCAGCTGTAGGGGAGGGAGCTCCTACGAGCAGTACTTC.

V gene TRBV18 combines with J gene TRBJ1-6; D gene unclear. The CDR3 runs to 13 residues. Trimming cost V 3 bases and J 10 bases, with 10 bases left between them. Germline CDR1 KGHSH, CDR2 LQKENI. The CDR3 sequence: CASSPEGSSPLHF. In nucleotides, the CDR3 is TGTGCCAGCTCACCGGAGGGAAGCTCACCCCTCCACTTT.

V gene TRBV4-1 combines with J gene TRBJ2-2, with 11 nucleotides matching TRBD2. The V gene's germline CDR1 is MGHRA and CDR2 YSYEKL. The CDR3 sequence is 19 residues long. Trimming took 1 base from V and 5 from J; bases not matched to a gene: 12. DNA for the CDR3: TGCGCCAGCAGCCAAGTGTACCTAGCGGGAGGTGAGCTGACCGGGGAGCTGTTTTTT. Its translation is CASSQVYLAGGELTGELFF.

The V and J genes are TRBV28 and TRBJ2-1; the match to TRBD2 covers 7 bases. The CDR3 covers 16 residues. In germline, CDR1 is MDHEN, CDR2 SYDVKM. Unmatched junction bases numbered 10, after V lost 3 bases and J lost 5 bases. The CDR3 reads CASSFMSGLVHNEQFF. DNA for the CDR3: TGTGCCAGCAGTTTCATGAGTGGACTAGTCCACAATGAGCAGTTCTTC. Full variable domain (outside the CDR3, taken from reference TRBV28 and TRBJ2-1): DVKVTQSSRYLVKRTGEKVFLECVQDMDHENMFWYRQDPGLGLRLIYFSYDVKMKEKGDIPEGYSVSREKKERFSLILESASTNQTSMYLCASSFMSGLVHNEQFFGPGTRLTVL.